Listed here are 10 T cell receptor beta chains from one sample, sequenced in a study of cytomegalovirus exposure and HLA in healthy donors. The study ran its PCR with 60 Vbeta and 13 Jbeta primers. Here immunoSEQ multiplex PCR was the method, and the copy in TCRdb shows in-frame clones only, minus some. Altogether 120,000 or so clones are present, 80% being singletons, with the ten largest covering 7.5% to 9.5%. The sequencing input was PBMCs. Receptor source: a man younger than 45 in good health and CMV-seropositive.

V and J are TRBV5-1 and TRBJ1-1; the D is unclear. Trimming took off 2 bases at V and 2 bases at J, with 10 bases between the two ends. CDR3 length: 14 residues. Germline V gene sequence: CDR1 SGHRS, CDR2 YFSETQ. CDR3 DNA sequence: TGCGCCAGCAGCTTTCGGGGTAGAAACACTGAAGCTTTCTTT. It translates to CASSFRGRNTEAFF.

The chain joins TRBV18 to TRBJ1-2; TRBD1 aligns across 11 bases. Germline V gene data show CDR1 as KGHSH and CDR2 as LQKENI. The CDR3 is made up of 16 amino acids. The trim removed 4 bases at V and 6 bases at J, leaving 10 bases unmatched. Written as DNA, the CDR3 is TGTGCCAGCTCACGGACCCCCGGACAGGGGGCCGATGGCTACACCTTC. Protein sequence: CASSRTPGQGADGYTF.

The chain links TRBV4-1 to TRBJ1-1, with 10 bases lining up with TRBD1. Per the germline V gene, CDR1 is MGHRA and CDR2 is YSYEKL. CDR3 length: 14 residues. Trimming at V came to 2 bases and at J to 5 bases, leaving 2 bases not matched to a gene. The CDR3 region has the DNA TGCGCCAGCAGCCAATGGACAGGGGGAACTGAAGCTTTCTTT. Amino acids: CASSQWTGGTEAFF.

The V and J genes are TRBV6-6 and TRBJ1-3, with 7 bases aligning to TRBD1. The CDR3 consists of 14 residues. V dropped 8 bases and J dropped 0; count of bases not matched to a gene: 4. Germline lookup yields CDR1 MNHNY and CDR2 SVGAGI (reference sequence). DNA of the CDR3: TGTGCCAGCTCTGACAGGGTCTCTGGAAACACCATATATTTT. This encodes CASSDRVSGNTIYF.

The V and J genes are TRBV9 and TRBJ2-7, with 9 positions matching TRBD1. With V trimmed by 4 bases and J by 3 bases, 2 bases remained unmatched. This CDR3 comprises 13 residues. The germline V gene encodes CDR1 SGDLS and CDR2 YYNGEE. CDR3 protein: CASSLGQGYEQYF. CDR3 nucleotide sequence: TGTGCCAGCAGCCTGGGACAGGGCTACGAGCAGTACTTC.

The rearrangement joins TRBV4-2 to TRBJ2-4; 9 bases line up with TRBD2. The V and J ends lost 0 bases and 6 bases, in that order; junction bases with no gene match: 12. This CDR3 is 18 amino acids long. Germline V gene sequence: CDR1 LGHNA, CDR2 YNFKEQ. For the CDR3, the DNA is TGTGCCAGCAGCCAAGATGGTGGGGGCGGGGGGGCCTTAAACATTCAGTACTTC. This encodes CASSQDGGGGGALNIQYF.

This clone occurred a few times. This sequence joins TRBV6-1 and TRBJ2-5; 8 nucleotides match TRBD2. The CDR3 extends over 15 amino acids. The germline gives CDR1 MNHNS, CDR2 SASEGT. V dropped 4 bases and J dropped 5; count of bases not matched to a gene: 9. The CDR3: CASSATRGGGETQYF. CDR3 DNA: TGTGCCAGCAGTGCCACTCGGGGGGGCGGGGAGACCCAGTACTTC.

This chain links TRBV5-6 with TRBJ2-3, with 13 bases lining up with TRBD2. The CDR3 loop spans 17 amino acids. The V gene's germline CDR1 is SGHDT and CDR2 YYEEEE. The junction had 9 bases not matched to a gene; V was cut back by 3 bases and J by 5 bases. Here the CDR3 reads CASSYLLAGGPVDTQYF. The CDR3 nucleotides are TGTGCCAGCAGCTATCTACTAGCGGGGGGGCCGGTAGATACGCAGTATTTT.

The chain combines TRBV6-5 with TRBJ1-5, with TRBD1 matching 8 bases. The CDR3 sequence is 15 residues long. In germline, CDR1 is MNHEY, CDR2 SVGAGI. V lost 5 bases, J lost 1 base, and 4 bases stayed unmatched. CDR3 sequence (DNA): TGTGCCAGCAGTCAGTGGGACAGGAGCAATCAGCCCCAGCATTTT. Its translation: CASSQWDRSNQPQHF.

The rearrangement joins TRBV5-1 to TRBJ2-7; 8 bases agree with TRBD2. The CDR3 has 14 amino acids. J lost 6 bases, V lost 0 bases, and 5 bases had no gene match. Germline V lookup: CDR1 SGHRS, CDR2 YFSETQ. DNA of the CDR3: TGCGCCAGCAGCTTGGCTAGCGGGTTCTCCGAGCAGTACTTC. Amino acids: CASSLASGFSEQYF.